A selection of T cell receptor beta chains follows, all from one sample in a study of blood T cell repertoires in COVID-19. Assay used: immunoSEQ multiplex PCR; TCRdb lists only in-frame clones, some missing. The sample yields about 140,000 clones, around 87% seen once. The sample comprised peripheral blood. All receptors come from a human donor in a cohort sampled during active COVID-19. Both conserved end residues are part of each CDR3. The D gene is left open where the match is weak. Rows give clone size only sometimes, using once, few, many, or a class for an expanded clone.

d_call j_call v_call clone_size cdr3_nt cdr3_aa
- TRBJ2-1 TRBV28 once TGTGCCAGCAGCAACCCTGATAGCGGCTTCTACAATGAGCAGTTCTTC CASSNPDSGFYNEQFF
- TRBJ2-7 TRBV5-1 - TGCGCCAGTGCAGGGTATCCGAGCCAAACCTACGAGCAGTACTTC CASAGYPSQTYEQYF
TRBD2 TRBJ2-7 TRBV2 once TGTGCCAGCAGTTTAGCGGGGCGCTCCTACGAGCAGTACTTC CASSLAGRSYEQYF
TRBD1 TRBJ2-2 TRBV5-1 - TGCGCCAGCAGCTTGAGGCCAGGGGGTACCGGGGAGCTGTTTTTT CASSLRPGGTGELFF
- TRBJ1-6 TRBV6-5 - TGTGCCAGCAGTTACTCGAACCCGGGTGTCAATTCACCCCTCCACTTT CASSYSNPGVNSPLHF
- TRBJ2-7 TRBV5-1 - TGCGCCAGCAGCTTGTCAACGGGTCCCTCCTACGAGCAGTACTTC CASSLSTGPSYEQYF
TRBD1 TRBJ1-2 TRBV27 - TGTGCCAGCAGTTCCCTCCTTCGACAGGGTCGGAGCTATGGCTACACCTTC CASSSLLRQGRSYGYTF
TRBD1 TRBJ1-6 TRBV25-1 - TGTGCCAGCCGCGGGACAGGGGGGAATTCACCCCTCCACTTT CASRGTGGNSPLHF
- TRBJ2-6 TRBV19 - TGTGCCAGCGGGGGAACTGGGGCCAACGTCCTGACTTTC CASGGTGANVLTF
TRBD2 TRBJ2-3 TRBV29-1 - TGCAGCGTTGAGACTAGCGGGGGCACAGATACGCAGTATTTT CSVETSGGTDTQYF
TRBD1 TRBJ2-7 TRBV14 - TGTGCCAGCAGCCAGTTACAGGGGGATACCTACGAGCAGTACTTC CASSQLQGDTYEQYF
- TRBJ1-4 TRBV29-1 - TGCAGCGTGGTACGAGGCGGGCGGATTATTTTT CSVVRGGRIIF
TRBD1 TRBJ1-4 TRBV5-6 - TGTGCCAGCAGCGCGCCGGGACAGAGTAATGAAAAACTGTTTTTT CASSAPGQSNEKLFF
- TRBJ2-7 TRBV15 - TGTGCCACCAGCAGACAGGGAAGGAACGAGCAGTACTTC CATSRQGRNEQYF
TRBD1 TRBJ1-2 TRBV2 - TGTGCCAGCAGAGAAGGGGGCCTCCATGGCTACACCTTC CASREGGLHGYTF